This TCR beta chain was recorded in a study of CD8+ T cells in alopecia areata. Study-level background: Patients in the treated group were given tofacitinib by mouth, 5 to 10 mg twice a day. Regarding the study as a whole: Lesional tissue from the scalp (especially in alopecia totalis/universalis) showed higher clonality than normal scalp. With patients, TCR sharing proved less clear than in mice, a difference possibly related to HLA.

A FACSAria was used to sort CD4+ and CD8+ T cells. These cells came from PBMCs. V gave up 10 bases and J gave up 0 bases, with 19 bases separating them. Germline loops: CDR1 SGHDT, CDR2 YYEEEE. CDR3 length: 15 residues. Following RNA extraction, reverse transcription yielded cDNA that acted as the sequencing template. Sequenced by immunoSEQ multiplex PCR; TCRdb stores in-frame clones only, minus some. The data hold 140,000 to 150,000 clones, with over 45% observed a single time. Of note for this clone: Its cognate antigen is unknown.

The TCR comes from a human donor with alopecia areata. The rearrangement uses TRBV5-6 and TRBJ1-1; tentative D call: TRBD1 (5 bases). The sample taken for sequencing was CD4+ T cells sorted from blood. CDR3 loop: CAVHRGGSMNTEAFF. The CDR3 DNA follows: TGTGCCGTCCACCGGGGGGGTAGCATGAACACTGAAGCTTTCTTT.